This TCR beta chain stems from a study of PD-1 blockade in classical Hodgkin lymphoma. Study conclusions and caveats: Baseline TCR diversity was reportedly lower in newly diagnosed patients than healthy donors. Whoever responded completely had baseline diversity much like that seen in newly diagnosed patients.

This clone showed up just a few times. No antigen is known for it. Each patient relapsed following autologous stem cell transplantation, and prior brentuximab vedotin exposure differed. Sequencing used immunoSEQ multiplex PCR; TCRdb keeps in-frame clones, though not all of them. The sample comprises about 17,000 clones, 75% to 85% of which are singletons, and roughly 4.5% rests with the top ten. This CDR3 is built from 14 residues. Per germline, CDR1 MNHNY and CDR2 SVGAGI (reference sequence). V was clipped by 7 bases and J by 3 bases, with 12 bases between them. This sequence originates from a human donor with classical Hodgkin lymphoma. The source material was peripheral blood mononuclear cells (PBMCs), sampled at baseline. The chain employs TRBV6-6 and TRBJ2-2, with no clear D. CDR3 amino acids: CASTQLSYTGELFF. In DNA, the CDR3 is TGTGCCAGCACCCAGCTCTCATACACCGGGGAGCTGTTTTTT.